This T cell receptor (beta chain) is drawn from a study of shared clonotypes between healthy human individuals. Sequenced by immunoSEQ multiplex PCR; TCRdb stores in-frame clones only, minus some. This sample has about 640,000 clones; 60% to 80% occur once, and the top ten carry 1.8%. This clone showed up just a few times. Negatively enriched CD4+ T cells were divided by CD45RA into naive and memory. CDR3 length equals 15 residues. The germline V gene has CDR1 MNHEY and CDR2 SMNVEV (reference sequence). Between the trimmed V and J ends, which lost 2 bases and 2 bases, there was a span of 10 bases. The sequenced sample was memory CD4+ T cells sorted from blood. Noted subset: CD45RA-negative fraction. The rearrangement links TRBV27 to TRBJ1-5; TRBD1 might be the D (6 bases). This clonotype originated in a woman aged 25 to 39 in good health. The CDR3, as DNA: TGTGCCAGCAGTTTAAACAGGGATGGCAATCAGCCCCAGCATTTT. Its protein product is CASSLNRDGNQPQHF.